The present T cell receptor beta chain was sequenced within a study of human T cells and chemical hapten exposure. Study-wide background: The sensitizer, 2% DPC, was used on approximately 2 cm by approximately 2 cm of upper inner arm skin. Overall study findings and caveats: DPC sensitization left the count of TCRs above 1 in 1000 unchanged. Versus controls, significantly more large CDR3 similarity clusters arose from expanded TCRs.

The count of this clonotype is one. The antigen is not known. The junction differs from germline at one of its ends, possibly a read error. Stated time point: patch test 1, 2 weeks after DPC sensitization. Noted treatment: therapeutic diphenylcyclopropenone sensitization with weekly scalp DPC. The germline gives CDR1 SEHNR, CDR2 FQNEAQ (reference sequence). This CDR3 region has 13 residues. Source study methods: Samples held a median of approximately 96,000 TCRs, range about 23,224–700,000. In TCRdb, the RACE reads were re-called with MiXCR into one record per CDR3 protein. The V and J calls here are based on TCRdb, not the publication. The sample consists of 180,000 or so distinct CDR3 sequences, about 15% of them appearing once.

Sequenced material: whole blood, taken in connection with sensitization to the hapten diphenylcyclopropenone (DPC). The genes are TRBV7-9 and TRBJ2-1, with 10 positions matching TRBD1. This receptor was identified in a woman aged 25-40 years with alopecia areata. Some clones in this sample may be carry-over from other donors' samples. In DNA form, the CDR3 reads TGTGCCAGCGGGACAGGGGACCGGAATGGGCAGTTCTTC. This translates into CASGTGDRNGQFF.